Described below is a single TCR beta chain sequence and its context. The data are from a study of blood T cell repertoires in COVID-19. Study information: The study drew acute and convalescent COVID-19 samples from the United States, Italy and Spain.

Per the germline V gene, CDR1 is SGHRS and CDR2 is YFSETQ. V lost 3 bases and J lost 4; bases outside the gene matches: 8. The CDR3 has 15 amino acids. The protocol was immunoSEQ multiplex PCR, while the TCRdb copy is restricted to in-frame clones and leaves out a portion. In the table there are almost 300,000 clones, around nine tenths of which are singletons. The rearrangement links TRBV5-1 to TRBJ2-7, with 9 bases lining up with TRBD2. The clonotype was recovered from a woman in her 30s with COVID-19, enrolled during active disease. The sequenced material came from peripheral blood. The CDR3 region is CASSSSRGGNYEQYF. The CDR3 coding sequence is TGCGCCAGCAGCTCGTCGCGGGGGGGTAATTACGAGCAGTACTTC.